A selection of T cell receptor beta chains follows, all from one sample in a study of blood T cells in healthy people across ages. TCRdb recomputed calls from the 5' RACE reads with MiXCR, one row per CDR3 protein. The table shows about 1.7 million distinct CDR3 sequences, with approximately 28% occurring only once. Sequencing used blood. These receptor sequences come from a woman aged 25 to 45 in good health. The CDR3 runs from the conserved cysteine through the conserved F or W.

>TRBV19|TRBJ1-6
CASSILVAGGEPLHF
>TRBV5-1|TRBJ2-5
CASSLGTAGPQETQYF
>TRBV11-2|TRBJ2-3
CASSARTFTDTQYF
>TRBV5-1|TRBJ1-1
CASGDRGRTEAFF
>TRBV5-5|TRBJ1-1
CASSPWIGTEAFF
>TRBV28|TRBJ1-4
CASRETGIEKLFF
>TRBV7-2|TRBJ1-4
CASSPGTVAEKLFF
>TRBV6-5|TRBJ1-2
CASCRGRFTYGYTF
>TRBV7-8|TRBJ2-5
CASSLAGGRVQETQYF
>TRBV29-1|TRBJ2-5
CSGPWEETQYF
>TRBV11-2|TRBJ2-1
CASSSTTLAGGTHEQFF
>TRBV6-6|TRBJ2-1
CASRIGDNEQFF
>TRBV3-1|TRBJ1-2
CASSLGQGAQRDGYTF
>TRBV6-6|TRBJ2-4
CASSGGQRRDIQYF
>TRBV29-1|TRBJ1-1
CGVVLGGTEAFF
>TRBV6-6|TRBJ1-1
CASRRRALNTEAFF
>TRBV2|TRBJ2-5
CASSEKASGGFQETQYF
>TRBV29-1|TRBJ2-7
CSVEDIGQPYEQYF
>TRBV29-1|TRBJ1-3
CSVGILSGNTIYF
>TRBV28|TRBJ1-4
CASSPAGSLGEKLFF
>TRBV7-2|TRBJ2-3
CASSFARRDTQYF
>TRBV15|TRBJ2-5
CATSRKETQYF
>TRBV19|TRBJ2-6
CASSTTISGANVLTF
>TRBV10-1|TRBJ2-7
CASSEHGETYEQYF
>TRBV10-3|TRBJ1-5
CAIEKSRTGANNQPQHF
>TRBV6-6|TRBJ1-6
CASSYRGQNSPLHF
>TRBV6-5|TRBJ2-3
CSSSYSGKSRDTQYF
>TRBV7-2|TRBJ2-1
CASSLGGIRNEQFF
>TRBV10-3|TRBJ2-7
CAISESPGLSSEQYF
>TRBV10-3|TRBJ1-2
CATQGQGNYGYTF
>TRBV27|TRBJ1-2
CASTPRWDSLGGYTF
>TRBV5-1|TRBJ2-5
CASSRSPGSEETQYF
>TRBV28|TRBJ1-4
CTSSLRELLSNQEKLFF
>TRBV2|TRBJ2-1
CASSATADEQFF
>TRBV4-2|TRBJ2-7
CASSLDFRGEQYF
>TRBV20-1|TRBJ2-7
CSAVRGDEQYF
>TRBV28|TRBJ2-5
CASSSQGQGREAQYF